This record covers a single T cell receptor (beta chain). Original processing methods: Estimates of nucleated cell counts were drawn from the amplification of reference gene primers. Only in-frame clones appear in the TCRdb table, and some are missing; sequencing was by immunoSEQ multiplex PCR. That table supplies the V and J calls and clone size; D and trimming were determined from the DNA. The repertoire has over 200,000 clones, nearly 90% of them found once; the top ten carry under 14%. This specimen comes from a study of blood T cell repertoires in COVID-19. Study details: The samples span acute and convalescent COVID-19 from the United States, Italy and Spain. From T cells, B-cell-depleted T cells, or PBMCs came the material, which was cDNA or gDNA.

The age range of participants was about 18 to 90 years, with residence in more than 20 US areas. Trimming took off 8 bases at V and 0 bases at J, with 11 bases between the two ends. Germline lookup yields CDR1 MGHRA and CDR2 YSYEKL. This CDR3 spans 15 amino acids. The specimen sequenced was PBMCs or T cells enriched from blood (not recorded which). The receptor was isolated from a man younger than 45 who had recovered from COVID-19. The rearrangement joins TRBV4-1 to TRBJ2-6; D is perhaps TRBD1 (6 bases). In DNA, the CDR3 is TGCGCCAGCGCCAACAGGGACTCTGGGGCCAACGTCCTGACTTTC. The encoded protein is CASANRDSGANVLTF.